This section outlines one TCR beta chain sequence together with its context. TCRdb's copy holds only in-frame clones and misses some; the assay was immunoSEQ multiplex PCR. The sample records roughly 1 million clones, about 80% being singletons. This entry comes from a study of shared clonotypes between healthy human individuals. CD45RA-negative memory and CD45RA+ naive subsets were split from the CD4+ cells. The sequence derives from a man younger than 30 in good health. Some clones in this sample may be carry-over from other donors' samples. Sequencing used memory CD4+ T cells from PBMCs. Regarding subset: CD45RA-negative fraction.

The CDR3, as DNA: TGTGCCAGCAGTGGATCAGGGGGAAATTCACCCCTCCACTTT. It codes for CASSGSGGNSPLHF. The chain carries TRBV25-1 and TRBJ1-6, with 7 nucleotides matching TRBD1. CDR1 and CDR2 (germline): MGHDK, SYGVNS. Trimming cost V 4 bases and J 7 bases; bases outside gene matches: 4. CDR3 length: 14 residues.